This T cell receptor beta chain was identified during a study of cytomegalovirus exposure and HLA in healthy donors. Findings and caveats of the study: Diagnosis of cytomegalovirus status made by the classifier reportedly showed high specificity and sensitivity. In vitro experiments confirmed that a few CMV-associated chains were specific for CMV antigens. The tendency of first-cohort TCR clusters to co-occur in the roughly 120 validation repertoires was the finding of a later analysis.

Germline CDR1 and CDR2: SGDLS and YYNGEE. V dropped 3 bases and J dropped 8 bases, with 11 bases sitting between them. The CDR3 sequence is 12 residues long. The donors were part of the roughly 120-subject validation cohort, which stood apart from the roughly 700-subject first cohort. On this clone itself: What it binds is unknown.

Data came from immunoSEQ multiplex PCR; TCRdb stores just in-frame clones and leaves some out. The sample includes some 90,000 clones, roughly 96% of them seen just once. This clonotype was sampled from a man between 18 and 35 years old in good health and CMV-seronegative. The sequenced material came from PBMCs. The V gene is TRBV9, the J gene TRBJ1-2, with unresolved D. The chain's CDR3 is CASSAPYWGYTF. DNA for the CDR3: TGTGCCAGCAGCGCGCCATACTGGGGCTACACCTTC.